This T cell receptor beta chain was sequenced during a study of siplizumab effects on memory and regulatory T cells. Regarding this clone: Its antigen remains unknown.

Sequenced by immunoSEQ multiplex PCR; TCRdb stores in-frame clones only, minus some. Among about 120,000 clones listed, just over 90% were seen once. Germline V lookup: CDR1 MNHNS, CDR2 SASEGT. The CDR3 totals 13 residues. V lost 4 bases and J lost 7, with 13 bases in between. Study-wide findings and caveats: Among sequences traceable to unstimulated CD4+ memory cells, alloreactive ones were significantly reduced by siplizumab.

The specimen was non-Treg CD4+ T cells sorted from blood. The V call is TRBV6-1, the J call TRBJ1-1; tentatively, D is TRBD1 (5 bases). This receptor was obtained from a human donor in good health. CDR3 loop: CASSVDKEFEAFF. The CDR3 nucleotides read TGTGCCAGCAGTGTGGACAAGGAATTTGAAGCTTTCTTT.